These 18 T cell receptor beta chains came from one sample sequenced in a study of blood T cell repertoires in COVID-19. The data were produced by immunoSEQ multiplex PCR, yet TCRdb's version contains in-frame clones alone and is incomplete. The sample has about 440,000 clones; 90% are singletons. Sequenced input: PBMCs or T cells enriched from blood (not recorded which). These receptors were taken from a young man who had recovered from COVID-19.

The V call is TRBV10-3, the J call TRBJ1-1; possibly TRBD1 for D (5 bases). Germline V gene data show CDR1 as ENHRY and CDR2 as SYGVKD. The CDR3 is 14 amino acids. Trimming left V 4 bases short and J 0 bases short, with 9 bases between. Written as DNA, the CDR3 is TGTGCCATCAGTGCACAGGCCCTGAACACTGAAGCTTTCTTT. Encoded protein: CAISAQALNTEAFF.

The chain carries TRBV27 and TRBJ2-1; 11 bases align to TRBD2. The CDR3 sequence is 16 residues long. Germline V lookup: CDR1 MNHEY, CDR2 SMNVEV (reference sequence). J lost 6 bases, V lost 5 bases, and 9 bases had no gene match. The CDR3 nucleotides read TGTGCCAGCAGTCCTAGCGGGAGGATCACCCCCAATGAGCAGTTCTTC. This codes for CASSPSGRITPNEQFF.

The J gene is TRBJ1-1, the V gene TRBV7-9, with TRBD1 matching 8 bases. CDR3 length: 15 amino acids. Germline CDR1 and CDR2: SEHNR and FQNEAQ (reference sequence). V lost 5 bases to trimming and J lost 1 base; unmatched junction nucleotides: 6. The CDR3 sequence is CASSPMGQENTEAFF. CDR3 sequence (DNA): TGTGCCAGCAGCCCGATGGGACAGGAGAACACTGAAGCTTTCTTT.

This clone appeared a single time. The chain has TRBV20-1 and TRBJ1-2; the match to TRBD1 covers 7 bases. The CDR3 runs to 11 residues. CDR1 DFQATT and CDR2 SNEGSKA come from the germline V gene (reference sequence). CDR3 amino acids: CRTEGAHGYTF. DNA for the CDR3: TGCAGAACCGAGGGGGCGCACGGCTACACCTTC.

V gene TRBV3-1 (or the pseudogene TRBV3-2) combines with J gene TRBJ1-5, with no clear D. The CDR3 contains 15 residues. Trimming shortened V by 1 base and J by 2 bases, and 9 bases separated the two germline ends. The germline CDR1 and CDR2 sequences are LGHDT and YNNKEL (reference sequence). The CDR3 sequence: CASSQGNSGNQPQHF. For the CDR3, the DNA is TGTGCCAGCAGCCAAGGCAATTCAGGCAATCAGCCCCAGCATTTT.

The CDR3 here is CASSHRGGGGNTIYF. The DNA for the CDR3 is TGTGCCAGCAGCCATCGTGGCGGAGGTGGGAACACCATATATTTT. The V gene is TRBV3-1 (or the pseudogene TRBV3-2), the J gene TRBJ1-3; no definite D call. V was shortened by 3 bases and J by 7 bases, with 16 bases between the two germline ends. The length of the CDR3 is 15 residues. The V gene's germline CDR1 is LGHDT and CDR2 YNNKEL (reference sequence).

This clone was observed once. The V and J genes are TRBV18 and TRBJ1-3, with D uncertain. The CDR3 has 16 amino acids. V lost 2 bases, J lost 0 bases, and 11 bases lay in between. Germline assignment: CDR1 KGHSH and CDR2 LQKENI. CDR3 coding DNA: TGTGCCAGCTCACCATCCCCGGTCATCTCTGGAAACACCATATATTTT. Translating gives CASSPSPVISGNTIYF.

This chain uses TRBV4-1 with TRBJ2-7; 7 bases line up with TRBD1. The CDR3 extends over 13 amino acids. Germline trimming cut 1 base from V and 3 bases from J; bases unmatched to any gene: 0. The germline V gene has CDR1 MGHRA and CDR2 YSYEKL. The DNA of the CDR3 is TGCGCCAGCAGCCAAGGGGACAGCTACGAGCAGTACTTC. Amino acid sequence: CASSQGDSYEQYF.

The chain combines TRBV29-1 with TRBJ2-1, with 8 nucleotides matching TRBD1. There are 14 residues in the CDR3. V lost 5 bases to trimming and J lost 6 bases; unmatched junction nucleotides: 9. Per germline, CDR1 SQVTM and CDR2 ANQGSEA. The CDR3 nucleotides are TGCAGCGTTATTGGGACAGGAGGGAGCAATGAGCAGTTCTTC. Protein product: CSVIGTGGSNEQFF.

The chain is built from TRBV11-3 and TRBJ2-1, with D tentatively TRBD2 (6 bases). Trimming took off 5 bases at V and 0 bases at J, with 11 bases between the two ends. This CDR3 is built from 15 residues. Germline CDR1 SGHNT, CDR2 YENEEA. CDR3 nucleotides: TGTGCCAGCAGCCCTCGCGGGGACTCCTACAATGAGCAGTTCTTC. This codes for CASSPRGDSYNEQFF.

This clone was counted a single time. The chain joins TRBV19 to TRBJ1-5; a possible D gene is TRBD1 (6 bases). This CDR3 spans 12 amino acids. Germline V gene data show CDR1 as LNHDA and CDR2 as SQIVND (reference sequence). CDR3 sequence reads: CATGLRDQPQHF. The CDR3 region has the DNA TGTGCAACAGGGCTTAGGGATCAGCCCCAGCATTTT. The full variable domain, its missing parts supplied by reference TRBV19 and TRBJ1-5, is DGGITQSPKYLFRKEGQNVTLSCEQNLNHDAMYWYRQDPGQGLRLIYYSQIVNDFQKGDIAEGYSVSREKKESFPLTVTSAQKNPTAFYLCATGLRDQPQHFGDGTRLSIL.

The gene calls are TRBV5-1 and TRBJ2-5, with a possible D match to TRBD2 (5 bases). The germline V and J ends were trimmed by 2 bases and 5 bases, with 16 bases remaining between them. The CDR3 consists of 15 residues. The germline gives CDR1 SGHRS, CDR2 YFSETQ. The CDR3 loop is CASSFSPGPGETQYF. The DNA of the CDR3 is TGCGCCAGCAGCTTTTCCCCAGGCCCGGGGGAGACCCAGTACTTC.

The rearrangement links TRBV15 to TRBJ1-1, with TRBD1 identical over 8 bases. The CDR3 totals 16 residues. The junction had 8 bases not matched to a gene; V was cut back by 0 bases and J by 5 bases. Germline loops: CDR1 LNHNV, CDR2 YYDKDF (reference sequence). CDR3 in amino acids: CATSREQDRGHTEAFF. The CDR3 region has the DNA TGTGCCACCAGCAGAGAACAAGACAGGGGTCATACTGAAGCTTTCTTT.

The chain has TRBV14 and TRBJ1-6; tentatively, D is TRBD1 (5 bases). The germline CDR1 and CDR2 sequences are SGHDN and FVKESK. Trimming cost V 4 bases and J 8 bases, with 15 bases left between them. The CDR3 has 15 amino acids. The CDR3 DNA sequence: TGTGCCAGCAGCCTAGCCGGGACTTTTTATTCACCCCTCCACTTT. This encodes CASSLAGTFYSPLHF.

The chain joins TRBV4-2 to TRBJ2-7; 7 bases align to TRBD2. Germline CDR1 LGHNA, CDR2 YNFKEQ. The CDR3 loop spans 16 amino acids. V lost 1 base, J lost 3 bases, and 9 bases stayed unmatched. The CDR3 is CASSQAPSGGVYEQYF. The CDR3, as DNA: TGTGCCAGCAGCCAAGCCCCCTCGGGAGGCGTCTACGAGCAGTACTTC.

This clone came up a few times. In nucleotides, the CDR3 is TGTGCCAGCAGCGTCGGGACTAGCGACGAGCAGTACTTC. Its protein product is CASSVGTSDEQYF. The rearrangement joins TRBV9 to TRBJ2-7, with 10 nucleotides matching TRBD2. The germline gives CDR1 SGDLS, CDR2 YYNGEE. J gave up 5 bases and V 2 bases, and 1 base lay outside the gene matches. The CDR3 has 13 residues. Complete variable domain (other parts from reference TRBV9 and TRBJ2-7): DSGVTQTPKHLITATGQRVTLRCSPRSGDLSVYWYQQSLDQGLQFLIQYYNGEERAKGNILERFSAQQFPDLHSELNLSSLELGDSALYFCASSVGTSDEQYFGPGTRLTVT.

The chain recombines TRBV5-6 with TRBJ2-3; the D is unclear. This CDR3 comprises 15 residues. V gave up 0 bases and J gave up 0 bases, with 8 bases separating them. CDR1 SGHDT and CDR2 YYEEEE come from the germline V gene. CDR3 in DNA: TGTGCCAGCAGCTTGGCCCAGTACAGCACAGATACGCAGTATTTT. It is translated as CASSLAQYSTDTQYF. Full variable domain (missing parts from reference TRBV5-6 and TRBJ2-3): DAGVTQSPTHLIKTRGQQVTLRCSPKSGHDTVSWYQQALGQGPQFIFQYYEEEERQRGNFPDRFSGHQFPNYSSELNVNALLLGDSALYLCASSLAQYSTDTQYFGPGTRLTVL.

This clone was observed a single time. This chain uses TRBV9 with TRBJ1-2; 9 bases are a match to TRBD1. CDR3 length equals 14 residues. Per the germline V gene, CDR1 is SGDLS and CDR2 is YYNGEE. V was clipped by 0 bases and J by 7 bases; unmatched bases: 4. This CDR3 is CASSVDGQGIGYTF. The DNA for the CDR3 is TGTGCCAGCAGCGTAGACGGACAGGGGATTGGCTACACCTTC.